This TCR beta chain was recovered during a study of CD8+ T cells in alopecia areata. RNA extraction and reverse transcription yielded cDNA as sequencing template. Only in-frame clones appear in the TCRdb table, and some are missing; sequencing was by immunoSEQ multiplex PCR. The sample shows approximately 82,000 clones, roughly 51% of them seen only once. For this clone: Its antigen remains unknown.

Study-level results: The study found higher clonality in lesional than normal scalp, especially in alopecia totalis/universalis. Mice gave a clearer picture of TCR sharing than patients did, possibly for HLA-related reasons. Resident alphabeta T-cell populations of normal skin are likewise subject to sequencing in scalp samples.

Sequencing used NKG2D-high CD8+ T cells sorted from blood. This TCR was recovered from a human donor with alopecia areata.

The CDR3 region is CSVESQGELFF. CDR3 coding DNA: TGCAGCGTTGAATCCCAAGGGGAGCTGTTTTTT. V usage is TRBV29-1 and J usage is TRBJ2-2; D is undetermined. Germline V CDR1 and CDR2: SQVTM, ANQGSEA. Trimming stripped 2 bases from V and 8 bases from J, with 6 bases between. The CDR3 spans 11 residues.